This T cell receptor (beta chain) came from a study of cytomegalovirus exposure and HLA in healthy donors. While unrecorded immune exposures were likely, the donors were nominally healthy when sampled. Broader study findings: Relative to equally common others, HLA-associated TCR beta chains showed greater clonal expansion in a later analysis. In a later analysis, an Asian-associated ancestry cluster reportedly showed fewer N-insertions than the approximately 670-donor mean. Specificity for CMV antigens was confirmed in vitro for a few of the CMV-associated chains.

Both 60 Vbeta primers and 13 Jbeta primers went into the PCR. Data came from immunoSEQ multiplex PCR; TCRdb stores just in-frame clones and leaves some out. Listed are over 100,000 clones; about 1.5% falls within the top ten. About this clone: Its antigen is not identified.

J gave up 2 bases and V 0 bases, and 10 bases lay outside the gene matches. CDR1 and CDR2 from the germline V gene are SGHRS and YFSETQ. The CDR3 totals 17 residues. This clonotype originated in a woman aged 35 to 49 in good health and CMV-seropositive. Sequencing was carried out using PBMCs. J is TRBJ2-5 and V is TRBV5-1; 7 bases line up with TRBD2. The CDR3 sequence is CASSLGDVGGEQETQYF. In DNA form, the CDR3 reads TGCGCCAGCAGCTTGGGTGACGTGGGAGGGGAACAAGAGACCCAGTACTTC.